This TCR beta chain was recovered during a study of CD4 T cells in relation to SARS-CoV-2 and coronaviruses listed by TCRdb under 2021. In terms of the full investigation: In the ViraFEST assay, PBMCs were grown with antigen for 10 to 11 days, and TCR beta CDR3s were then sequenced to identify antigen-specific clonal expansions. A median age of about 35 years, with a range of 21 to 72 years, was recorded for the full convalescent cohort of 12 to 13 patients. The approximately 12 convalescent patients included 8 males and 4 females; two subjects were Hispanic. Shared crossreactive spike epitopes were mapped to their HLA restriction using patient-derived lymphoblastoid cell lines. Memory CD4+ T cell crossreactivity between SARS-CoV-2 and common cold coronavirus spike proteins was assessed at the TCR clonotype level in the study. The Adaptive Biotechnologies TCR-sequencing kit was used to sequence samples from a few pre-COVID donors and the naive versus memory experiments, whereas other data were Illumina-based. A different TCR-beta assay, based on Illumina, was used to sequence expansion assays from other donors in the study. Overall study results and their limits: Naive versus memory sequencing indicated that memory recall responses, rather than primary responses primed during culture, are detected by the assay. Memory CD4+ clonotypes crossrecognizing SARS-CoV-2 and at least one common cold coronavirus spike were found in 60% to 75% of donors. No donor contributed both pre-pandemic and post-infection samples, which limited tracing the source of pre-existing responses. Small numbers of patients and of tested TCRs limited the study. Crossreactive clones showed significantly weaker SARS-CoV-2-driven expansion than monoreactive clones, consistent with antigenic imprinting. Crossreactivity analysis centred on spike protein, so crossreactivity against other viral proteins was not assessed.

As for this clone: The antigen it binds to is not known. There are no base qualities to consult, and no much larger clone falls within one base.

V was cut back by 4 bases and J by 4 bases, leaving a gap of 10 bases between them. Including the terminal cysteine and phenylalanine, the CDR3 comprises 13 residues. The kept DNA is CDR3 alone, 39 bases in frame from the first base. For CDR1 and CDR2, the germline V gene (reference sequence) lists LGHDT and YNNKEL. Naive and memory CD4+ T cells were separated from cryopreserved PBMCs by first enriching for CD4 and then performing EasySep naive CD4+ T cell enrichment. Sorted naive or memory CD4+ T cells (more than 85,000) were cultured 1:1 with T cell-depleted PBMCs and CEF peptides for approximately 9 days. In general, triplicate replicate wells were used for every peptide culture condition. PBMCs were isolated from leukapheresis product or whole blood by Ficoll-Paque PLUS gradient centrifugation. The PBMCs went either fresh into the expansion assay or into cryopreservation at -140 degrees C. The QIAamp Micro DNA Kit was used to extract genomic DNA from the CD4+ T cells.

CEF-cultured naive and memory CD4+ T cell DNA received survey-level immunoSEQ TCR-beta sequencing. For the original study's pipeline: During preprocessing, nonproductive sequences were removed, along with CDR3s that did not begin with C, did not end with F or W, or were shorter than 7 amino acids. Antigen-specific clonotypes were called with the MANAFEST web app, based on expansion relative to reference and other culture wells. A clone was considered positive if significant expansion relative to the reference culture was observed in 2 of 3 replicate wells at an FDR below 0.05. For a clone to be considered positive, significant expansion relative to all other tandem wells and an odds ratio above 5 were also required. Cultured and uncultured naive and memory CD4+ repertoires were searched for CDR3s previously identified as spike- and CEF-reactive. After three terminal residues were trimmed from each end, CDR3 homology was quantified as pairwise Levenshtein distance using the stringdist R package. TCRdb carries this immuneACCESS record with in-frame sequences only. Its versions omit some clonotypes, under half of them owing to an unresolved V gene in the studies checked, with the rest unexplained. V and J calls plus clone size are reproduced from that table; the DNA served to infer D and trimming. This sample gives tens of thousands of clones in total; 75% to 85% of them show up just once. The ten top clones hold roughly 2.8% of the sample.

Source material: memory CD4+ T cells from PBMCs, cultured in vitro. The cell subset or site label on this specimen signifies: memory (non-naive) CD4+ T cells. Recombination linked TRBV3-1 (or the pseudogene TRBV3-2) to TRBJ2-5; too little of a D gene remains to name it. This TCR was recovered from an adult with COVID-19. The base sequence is TGTGCCAGCAGCCCTGGTTTTACAGAGACCCAGTACTTC. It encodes CASSPGFTETQYF.